These T cell receptor beta chains were read from a single sample in a study of response to subunit inactivated influenza vaccine. TCRdb recomputed calls from the RT-PCR reads with MiXCR, one row per CDR3 protein. The table has just under 550,000 distinct CDR3 sequences, around a quarter seen once. In addition, the sample was reused for a study of T cells expressing NK-cell markers.

This sample comprised CD4+ T cells sorted from PBMCs, obtained 12 days after vaccination. The origin of the receptors is a man in his fifties who received an inactivated influenza vaccine. Both conserved end residues are part of each CDR3. D genes are given only for firm matches. Clone size appears in some rows only: once, few, many, or a class for an expanded clone.

D gene	V gene	J gene	clone size	CDR3 protein	CDR3 DNA
-	TRBV7-2	TRBJ1-4	few	CASSLGAGEEKLFF	TGTGCCAGCAGCCTTGGGGCAGGGGAGGAAAAACTGTTTTTT
-	TRBV6-2/TRBV6-3	TRBJ1-3	-	CASRDDPGTAAGNTIYF	TGTGCCAGCAGAGACGACCCCGGAACAGCCGCTGGAAACACCATATATTTT
-	TRBV3-1	TRBJ2-1	few	CASSRLALSEQFF	TGTGCCAGCAGCAGGCTAGCCCTCTCTGAGCAGTTCTTC
TRBD2	TRBV2	TRBJ2-5	few	CASSPLGLASETQYF	TGTGCCAGCAGTCCCCTAGGACTAGCCTCAGAGACCCAGTACTTC
-	TRBV6-1	TRBJ1-6	few	CASSPTTGNNSPLHF	TGTGCCAGCAGTCCTACTACAGGGAACAATTCACCCCTCCACTTT
-	TRBV10-3	TRBJ1-2	-	CASQDRKDYGYTF	TGTGCCAGCCAGGACAGAAAGGACTATGGCTACACCTTC
-	TRBV7-9	TRBJ1-3	-	CASSGRTASGNTIYF	TGTGCCAGCAGCGGACGGACAGCCTCTGGAAACACCATATATTTT
TRBD2	TRBV5-1	TRBJ2-2	-	CASSLTSGATTGELFF	TGCGCCAGCAGCTTAACTAGCGGAGCGACCACCGGGGAGCTGTTTTTT
TRBD1	TRBV19	TRBJ2-3	-	CASRLHHRGADTQYF	TGTGCCAGTCGCCTCCACCACAGGGGGGCAGATACGCAGTATTTT
-	TRBV5-5	TRBJ2-7	many	CASSPQGSRYEQYF	TGTGCCAGCAGCCCGCAGGGGAGTAGGTACGAGCAGTACTTC